The 30 T cell receptor beta chains below come from one sample, sequenced in a study of response to subunit inactivated influenza vaccine (dated by TCRdb to 2016 to 2018). Library preparation was by RT-PCR. TCRdb records Illumina HiSeq 2500 as the sequencer. The public reads were reanalyzed by TCRdb: fastp trimming at Q25, MiXCR alignment, in-frame beta chains only. Rows are combined by CDR3 protein, so each entry shows the most common genes and DNA. This sample is represented by fewer than 250,000 distinct CDR3 sequences; roughly an eighth of them were singletons. The top ten clonotypes cover approximately 25% of the sample. Sequencing was performed on CD8+ T cells sorted from PBMCs, taken around 5 days after vaccination. The receptors here all came from a man over 45 who received an inactivated influenza vaccine. Donor details come from another sample of the same person, matched by shared clones.

The rearrangement uses TRBV20-1 and TRBJ2-7; the D is unclear. V lost 6 bases, J lost 6 bases, and 12 bases lay in between. This CDR3 is 11 amino acids long. Germline V lookup: CDR1 DFQATT, CDR2 SNEGSKA (reference sequence). CDR3 bases: TGCAGTGCCAGCCCCGGGCGCGAGCAGTACTTC. It yields the protein CSASPGREQYF.

In nucleotides, the CDR3 is TGTGCCAGCAGCCAAGGGTGGGTAGCGACTTCCTACGAGCAGTACTTC. This gives the protein CASSQGWVATSYEQYF. The chain combines TRBV3-1 with TRBJ2-7, with D possibly being TRBD2 (5 bases). Trimming pared 1 base from V and 1 base from J, leaving 14 bases between. Germline V gene data show CDR1 as LGHDT and CDR2 as YNNKEL (reference sequence). CDR3 size: 16 residues.

This clonotype was counted only a few times. The CDR3 DNA sequence: TGTGCCAGCAGCTTATCCGGCGGGAGGGCCGATGCAGAGACCCAGTACTTC. Translated, it gives CASSLSGGRADAETQYF. This chain links TRBV7-3 with TRBJ2-5; 9 nucleotides agree with TRBD2. Germline-derived CDR1 and CDR2 are SGHTA and FQGTGA. The V gene end was trimmed by 2 bases and the J gene end by 4 bases; junction bases not matched to a gene: 11. The CDR3 covers 17 residues.

V gene TRBV19 combines with J gene TRBJ2-7, with 8 positions matching TRBD1. CDR3 length equals 14 residues. The germline V gene encodes CDR1 LNHDA and CDR2 SQIVND (reference sequence). Germline trimming cut 8 bases from V and 3 bases from J; bases unmatched to any gene: 9. The CDR3 region is CASASGQAGYEQYF. The DNA for the CDR3 is TGTGCCAGTGCCTCGGGACAGGCGGGCTACGAGCAGTACTTC. Full variable domain (missing parts from reference TRBV19 and TRBJ2-7): DGGITQSPKYLFRKEGQNVTLSCEQNLNHDAMYWYRQDPGQGLRLIYYSQIVNDFQKGDIAEGYSVSREKKESFPLTVTSAQKNPTAFYLCASASGQAGYEQYFGPGTRLTVT.

The J gene is TRBJ2-1, the V gene TRBV4-2; the D gene is possibly TRBD2 (6 bases). The CDR3 length is 13 residues. V lost 4 bases and J lost 4, with 8 bases in between. The V gene's germline CDR1 is LGHNA and CDR2 YNFKEQ. CDR3 sequence reads: CASSRAGYNEQFF. In DNA, the CDR3 is TGTGCCAGCAGCCGAGCGGGTTACAATGAGCAGTTCTTC.

The rearrangement links TRBV10-3 to TRBJ2-5; D is perhaps TRBD1 (5 bases). CDR3 length: 14 residues. The V end was cut by 6 bases, the J end by 3 bases, with 14 bases between. In germline, CDR1 is ENHRY, CDR2 SYGVKD. CDR3 in amino acids: CAIRAQVGEETQYF. The CDR3 nucleotides are TGTGCCATCAGAGCACAGGTTGGGGAAGAGACCCAGTACTTC.

The chain has TRBV5-1 and TRBJ2-1; 12 nucleotides line up with TRBD1. V lost 0 bases and J lost 1; bases outside the gene matches: 5. The CDR3 covers 18 residues. Germline assignment: CDR1 SGHRS and CDR2 YFSETQ. Here the CDR3 reads CASSLVGTGGLSYNEQFF. The CDR3 DNA is TGCGCCAGCAGCTTGGTGGGGACAGGGGGCCTTTCCTACAATGAGCAGTTCTTC.

This clonotype was seen a handful of times. This sequence joins TRBV9 and TRBJ1-5; weak D call: TRBD1 (6 bases). Trimming removed 0 bases from V and 1 base from J, with 8 bases in between. Looked up from germline, CDR1 is SGDLS and CDR2 is YYNGEE. CDR3 length: 15 residues. The CDR3 loop reads CASSVGGLSNQPQHF. CDR3 DNA: TGTGCCAGCAGCGTAGGGGGGCTCAGCAATCAGCCCCAGCATTTT. The full variable domain, rest sourced from reference TRBV9 and TRBJ1-5, is DSGVTQTPKHLITATGQRVTLRCSPRSGDLSVYWYQQSLDQGLQFLIQYYNGEERAKGNILERFSAQQFPDLHSELNLSSLELGDSALYFCASSVGGLSNQPQHFGDGTRLSIL.

J is TRBJ2-7 and V is TRBV27, with D possibly TRBD1 on 6 matching bases. The CDR3 loop spans 15 amino acids. CDR1 and CDR2 from the germline V gene are MNHEY and SMNVEV (reference sequence). Trimming cost V 8 bases and J 5 bases, with 22 bases left between them. For the CDR3, the DNA is TGTGCCAGCGGTCCCCAGGGGCCCCATCTGGACGAGCAGTACTTC. As protein: CASGPQGPHLDEQYF.

This clonotype was detected a few times. This rearrangement joins TRBV5-6 to TRBJ1-5; possible D gene TRBD1, 5 bases. Trimming removed 1 base from V and 3 bases from J, with 8 bases in between. CDR1 SGHDT and CDR2 YYEEEE come from the germline V gene. This CDR3 contains 14 residues. This CDR3 reads CASSLRGTNQPQHF. For the CDR3, the DNA is TGTGCCAGCAGCTTGAGAGGGACCAATCAGCCCCAGCATTTT.

At least ten counts were recorded for this clonotype. The rearrangement joins TRBV9 to TRBJ2-1, with TRBD2 identical over 11 bases. Germline loops: CDR1 SGDLS, CDR2 YYNGEE. Trimming took 0 bases from V and 9 from J; bases not matched to a gene: 8. The length of the CDR3 is 16 residues. CDR3 nucleotides: TGTGCCAGCAGCGTAGAATTCGGGCTAGCGGGGGGTGAGCAGTTCTTC. Translating gives CASSVEFGLAGGEQFF. Combining the CDR3 with reference TRBV9 and TRBJ2-1 gives the whole variable domain DSGVTQTPKHLITATGQRVTLRCSPRSGDLSVYWYQQSLDQGLQFLIQYYNGEERAKGNILERFSAQQFPDLHSELNLSSLELGDSALYFCASSVEFGLAGGEQFFGPGTRLTVL.

The chain combines TRBV11-2 with TRBJ1-2; D gene ambiguous. Per germline, CDR1 SGHAT and CDR2 FQNNGV. The length of the CDR3 is 11 residues. Between the trimmed V and J ends, which lost 4 bases and 4 bases, there was a span of 4 bases. CDR3 bases: TGTGCCAGCAGCTGGATCTATGGCTACACCTTC. It is translated as CASSWIYGYTF.

This clonotype was counted many times. V gene TRBV5-1 combines with J gene TRBJ2-1; TRBD2 might be the D (6 bases). The CDR3 length is 16 residues. From germline, CDR1 is SGHRS and CDR2 YFSETQ. The germline V and J ends were trimmed by 4 bases and 3 bases, with 17 bases remaining between them. The CDR3 bases are TGCGCCAGCAGCACACTAACGGGAGCCTACTACAATGAGCAGTTCTTC. Encoded protein: CASSTLTGAYYNEQFF. Variable domain in full (rest from reference TRBV5-1 and TRBJ2-1): KAGVTQTPRYLIKTRGQQVTLSCSPISGHRSVSWYQQTPGQGLQFLFEYFSETQRNKGNFPGRFSGRQFSNSRSEMNVSTLELGDSALYLCASSTLTGAYYNEQFFGPGTRLTVL.

This clonotype was detected only a few times. V gene TRBV29-1 combines with J gene TRBJ2-1; TRBD2 is a possible D gene (6 bases). The ends were cut back, 1 base at V and 1 base at J, with 11 bases in the middle. Germline V CDR1 and CDR2: SQVTM, ANQGSEA. The length of the CDR3 is 15 residues. The DNA of the CDR3 is TGCAGCGTTGAAGCTAGCGAATCTTCCTACAATGAGCAGTTCTTC. Its translation: CSVEASESSYNEQFF.

The chain recombines TRBV7-9 with TRBJ2-3; TRBD1 aligns across 7 bases. V was pared by 8 bases and J by 0 bases, with 5 bases of the junction left unmatched. Per germline, CDR1 SEHNR and CDR2 FQNEAQ (reference sequence). This CDR3 spans 14 amino acids. This CDR3 reads CASHRGSSTDTQYF. Written as DNA, the CDR3 is TGTGCCAGCCACAGGGGATCGAGCACAGATACGCAGTATTTT.

The J gene is TRBJ2-3, the V gene TRBV20-1, with D unclear. The V and J ends lost 3 bases and 3 bases respectively, with 7 bases between them. CDR1 is DFQATT, CDR2 SNEGSKA, per germline (reference sequence). The CDR3 extends over 12 amino acids. As DNA, the CDR3 is TGCAGTGCTAGGCAGATGACAGATACGCAGTATTTT. Protein sequence: CSARQMTDTQYF.

V usage is TRBV4-3 and J usage is TRBJ2-2; 8 positions match TRBD2. The CDR3 runs to 18 residues. From germline, CDR1 is LGHNA and CDR2 YSLEER. V lost 2 bases and J lost 0; bases outside the gene matches: 8. The CDR3 spells CASSQLAGLAANTGELFF. The CDR3 coding sequence is TGCGCCAGCAGCCAACTTGCCGGACTAGCCGCGAACACCGGGGAGCTGTTTTTT.

This clonotype was seen a handful of times. The genes are TRBV3-1 and TRBJ2-3; D may be TRBD1 (6 bases). Looked up from germline, CDR1 is LGHDT and CDR2 is YNNKEL (reference sequence). Trimming took 4 bases from V and 0 from J, leaving 20 bases between them. CDR3 length: 18 amino acids. Here the CDR3 DNA reads TGTGCCAGCAGCCCCATTTTCGAGGGGGTCCCTAGCACAGATACGCAGTATTTT. It codes for CASSPIFEGVPSTDTQYF.

V gene TRBV2 combines with J gene TRBJ2-3; 7 nucleotides line up with TRBD2. This CDR3 is 16 amino acids long. The ends lost 3 bases at V and 2 bases at J; junction bases unmatched: 8. Germline V CDR1 and CDR2: SNHLY, FYNNEI. DNA for the CDR3: TGTGCCAGCAGTGACGGGGGGTTTGGAGACACAGATACGCAGTATTTT. The encoded protein is CASSDGGFGDTDTQYF.

This clonotype was seen ten or more times. The chain uses TRBV7-6 and TRBJ2-3, with D tentatively TRBD2 (6 bases). Germline V gene sequence: CDR1 SGHVS, CDR2 FNYEAQ. Trimming removed 5 bases from V and 1 base from J, with 13 bases in between. This CDR3 comprises 15 residues. The CDR3, as DNA: TGTGCCAGCAGCCCCTTTACGGGGGGCACAGATACGCAGTATTTT. This translates into CASSPFTGGTDTQYF. The whole variable domain, filled in from reference TRBV7-6 and TRBJ2-3, reads GAGVSQSPRYKVTKRGQDVALRCDPISGHVSLYWYRQALGQGPEFLTYFNYEAQQDKSGLPNDRFSAERPEGSISTLTIQRTEQRDSAMYRCASSPFTGGTDTQYFGPGTRLTVL.

The gene calls are TRBV4-2 and TRBJ2-7, with D perhaps TRBD2 (5 bases). The CDR3 is made up of 16 amino acids. Per germline, CDR1 LGHNA and CDR2 YNFKEQ. Trimming removed 0 bases from V and 3 bases from J, with 15 bases in between. The CDR3 spells CASSQDRGIGIYEQYF. CDR3 coding DNA: TGTGCCAGCAGCCAAGATCGAGGGATTGGAATCTACGAGCAGTACTTC.

This clonotype has only a few counts. V usage is TRBV20-1 and J usage is TRBJ2-3; the match to TRBD1 covers 9 bases. CDR1 is DFQATT and CDR2 is SNEGSKA in the germline V gene (reference sequence). Unmatched junction bases numbered 10, after V lost 0 bases and J lost 3 bases. The CDR3 is 17 amino acids. The CDR3 DNA is TGCAGTGCTAGAGATACACAACAGGGGGCAATTACAGATACGCAGTATTTT. Protein sequence: CSARDTQQGAITDTQYF.

This clonotype was picked up a small number of times. The chain couples TRBV4-3 to TRBJ1-1; D uncertain. The CDR3 spans 13 residues. Trimming stripped 2 bases from V and 3 bases from J, with 7 bases between. Germline V gene lookup returns CDR1 LGHNA and CDR2 YSLEER. For the CDR3, the DNA is TGCGCCAGCAGCCAATATTTGTACACTGAAGCTTTCTTT. Amino acid sequence: CASSQYLYTEAFF.

The chain has TRBV7-9 and TRBJ2-5; the D gene is possibly TRBD2 (5 bases). CDR3 size: 17 residues. Trimming cost V 5 bases and J 5 bases, with 24 bases left between them. Germline V lookup: CDR1 SEHNR, CDR2 FQNEAQ (reference sequence). DNA for the CDR3: TGTGCCAGCAGCCGGAGCCCACCCCGGGAACCGGGGGAGACCCAGTACTTC. Encoded protein: CASSRSPPREPGETQYF.

This clonotype has just one count. The chain employs TRBV12-3 or TRBV12-4 and TRBJ1-4; D perhaps matches TRBD1 (5 bases). V lost 7 bases, J lost 5 bases, and 17 bases lay in between. The CDR3 runs to 15 residues. The CDR3 sequence: CASTLRAAGNEKLFF. The CDR3 bases are TGTGCCAGCACCCTTCGCGCGGCAGGGAATGAAAAACTGTTTTTT.

This clonotype was seen a handful of times. This chain uses TRBV11-2 with TRBJ2-7; 11 bases are shared with TRBD2. The germline V gene has CDR1 SGHAT and CDR2 FQNNGV. Trimming removed 2 bases from V and 2 bases from J; junction bases left unmatched: 2. The CDR3 loop spans 15 amino acids. In DNA, the CDR3 is TGTGCCAGCAGCTTACATAGCGGGGGGGCCTACGAGCAGTACTTC. Translation: CASSLHSGGAYEQYF.

The chain has TRBV6-1 and TRBJ1-2; maybe TRBD1 (5 bases). This CDR3 comprises 18 residues. Per germline, CDR1 MNHNS and CDR2 SASEGT. The ends were cut back, 6 bases at V and 6 bases at J, with 29 bases in the middle. The CDR3 DNA reads TGTGCCAGCAGCCCCCGGGGGATGGTTGGGGGAAGATTGCATGGCTACACCTTC. It yields the protein CASSPRGMVGGRLHGYTF.

The gene calls are TRBV9 and TRBJ2-1; 10 nucleotides agree with TRBD2. J was trimmed by 4 bases and V by 2 bases; bases with no gene match: 6. Germline CDR1 reads SGDLS; CDR2 reads YYNGEE. This CDR3 is 16 amino acids long. The CDR3 region is CASSVQLAGVYNEQFF. CDR3 DNA: TGTGCCAGCAGCGTTCAGCTAGCGGGGGTTTACAATGAGCAGTTCTTC. Together with reference TRBV9 and TRBJ2-1, the CDR3 gives the full variable domain: DSGVTQTPKHLITATGQRVTLRCSPRSGDLSVYWYQQSLDQGLQFLIQYYNGEERAKGNILERFSAQQFPDLHSELNLSSLELGDSALYFCASSVQLAGVYNEQFFGPGTRLTVL.

The chain has TRBV5-1 and TRBJ2-7; D not certain. Per the germline V gene, CDR1 is SGHRS and CDR2 is YFSETQ. CDR3 size: 14 residues. Trimming removed 0 bases from V and 7 bases from J, with 14 bases in between. The CDR3 protein is CASSLAGPAEEQYF. CDR3 nucleotide sequence: TGCGCCAGCAGCTTGGCAGGCCCCGCGGAGGAGCAGTACTTC.

This clonotype was counted ten times or more. The chain links TRBV9 to TRBJ2-7, with TRBD2 identical over 7 bases. In germline, CDR1 is SGDLS, CDR2 YYNGEE. V dropped 4 bases and J dropped 3; count of bases not matched to a gene: 7. The CDR3 has 14 amino acids. The CDR3, as DNA: TGTGCCAGCAGCCATGGTAAGCGGGGCTACGAGCAGTACTTC. This sequence encodes CASSHGKRGYEQYF.